This T cell receptor beta chain derives from a study of T cells in placental villitis. This clone was detected a few times. Sequencing used immunoSEQ v4. The table came from immunoSEQ multiplex PCR; TCRdb's copy has only in-frame clones and leaves some out. Of 6,300 or so clones listed, just under 80% are singletons. The clonotype originates from a human patient with infectious villitis; the placental T cells may come from both mother and fetus. The specimen was placental tissue containing maternal and fetal cells.

The chain's CDR3 is CASSDSKQETQYF. The DNA of the CDR3 is TGTGCCAGCAGTGACTCCAAACAAGAGACCCAGTACTTC. This chain links TRBV6-4 with TRBJ2-5; D call uncertain. The CDR3 contains 13 residues. CDR1 and CDR2 (germline): MRHNA, SNTAGT. Deletions cut 0 bases from V and 2 bases from J, with 4 bases between.